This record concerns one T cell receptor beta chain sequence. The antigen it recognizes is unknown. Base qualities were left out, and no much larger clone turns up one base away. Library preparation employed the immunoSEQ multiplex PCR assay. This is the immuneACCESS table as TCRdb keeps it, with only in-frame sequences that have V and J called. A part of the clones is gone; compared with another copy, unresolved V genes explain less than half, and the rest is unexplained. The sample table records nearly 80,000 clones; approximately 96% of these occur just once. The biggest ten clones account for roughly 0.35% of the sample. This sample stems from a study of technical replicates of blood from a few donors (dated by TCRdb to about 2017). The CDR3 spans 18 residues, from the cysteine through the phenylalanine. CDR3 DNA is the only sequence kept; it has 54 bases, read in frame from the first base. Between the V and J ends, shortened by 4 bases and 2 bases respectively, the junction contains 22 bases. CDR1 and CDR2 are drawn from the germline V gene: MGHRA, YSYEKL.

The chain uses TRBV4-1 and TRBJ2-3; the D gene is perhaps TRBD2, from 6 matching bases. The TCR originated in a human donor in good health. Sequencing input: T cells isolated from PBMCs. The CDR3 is CASSREAGAAGPTDTQYF. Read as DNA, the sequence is TGCGCCAGCAGCCGGGAGGCGGGCGCGGCGGGCCCCACAGATACGCAGTATTTT.